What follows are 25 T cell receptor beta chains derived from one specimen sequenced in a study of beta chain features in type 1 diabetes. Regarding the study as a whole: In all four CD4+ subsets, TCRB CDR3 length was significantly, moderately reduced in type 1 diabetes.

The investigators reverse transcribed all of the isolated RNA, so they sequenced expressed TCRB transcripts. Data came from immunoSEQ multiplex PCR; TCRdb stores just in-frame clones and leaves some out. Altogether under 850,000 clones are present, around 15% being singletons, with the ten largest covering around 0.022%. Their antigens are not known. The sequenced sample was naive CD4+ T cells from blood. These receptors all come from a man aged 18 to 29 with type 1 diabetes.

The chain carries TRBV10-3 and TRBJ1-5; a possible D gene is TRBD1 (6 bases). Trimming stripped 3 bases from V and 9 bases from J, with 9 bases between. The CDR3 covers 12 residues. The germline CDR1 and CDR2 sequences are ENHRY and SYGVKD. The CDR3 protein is CAISERGAPQHF. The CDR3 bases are TGTGCCATCAGTGAACGGGGGGCGCCCCAGCATTTT.

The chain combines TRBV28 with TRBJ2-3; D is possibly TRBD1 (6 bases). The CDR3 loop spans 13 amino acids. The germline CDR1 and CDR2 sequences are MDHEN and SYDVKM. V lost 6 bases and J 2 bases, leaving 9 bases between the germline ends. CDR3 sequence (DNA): TGTGCCAGCAGCCCAGGGGCCACAGATACGCAGTATTTT. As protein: CASSPGATDTQYF.

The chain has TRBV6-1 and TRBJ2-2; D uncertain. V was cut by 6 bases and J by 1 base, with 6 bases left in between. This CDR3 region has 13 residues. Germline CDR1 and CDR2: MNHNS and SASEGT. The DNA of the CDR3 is TGTGCCAGCAGCCCAGGGAACACCGGGGAGCTGTTTTTT. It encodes CASSPGNTGELFF.

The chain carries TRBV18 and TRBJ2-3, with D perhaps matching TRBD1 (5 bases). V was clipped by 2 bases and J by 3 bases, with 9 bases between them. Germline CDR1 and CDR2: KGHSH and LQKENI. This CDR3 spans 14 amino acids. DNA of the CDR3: TGTGCCAGCTCACCAGCCAGGGAAACAGATACGCAGTATTTT. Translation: CASSPARETDTQYF. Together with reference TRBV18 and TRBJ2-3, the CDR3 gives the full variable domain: NAGVMQNPRHLVRRRGQEARLRCSPMKGHSHVYWYRQLPEEGLKFMVYLQKENIIDESGMPKERFSAEFPKEGPSILRIQQVVRGDSAAYFCASSPARETDTQYFGPGTRLTVL.

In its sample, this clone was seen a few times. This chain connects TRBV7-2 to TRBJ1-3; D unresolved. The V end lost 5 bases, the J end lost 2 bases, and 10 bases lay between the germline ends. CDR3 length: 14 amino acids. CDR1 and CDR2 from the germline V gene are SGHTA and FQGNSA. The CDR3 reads CASSNGGAGNTIYF. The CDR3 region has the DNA TGTGCCAGCAGCAATGGCGGGGCTGGAAACACCATATATTTT.

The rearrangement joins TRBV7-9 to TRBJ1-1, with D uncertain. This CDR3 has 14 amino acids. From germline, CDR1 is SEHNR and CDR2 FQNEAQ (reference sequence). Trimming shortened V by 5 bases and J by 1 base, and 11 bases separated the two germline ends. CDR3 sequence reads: CASSPLRENTEAFF. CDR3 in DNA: TGTGCCAGCAGCCCTCTGAGGGAGAACACTGAAGCTTTCTTT. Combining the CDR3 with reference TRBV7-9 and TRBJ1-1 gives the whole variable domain DTGVSQNPRHKITKRGQNVTFRCDPISEHNRLYWYRQTLGQGPEFLTYFQNEAQLEKSRLLSDRFSAERPKGSFSTLEIQRTEQGDSAMYLCASSPLRENTEAFFGQGTRLTVV.

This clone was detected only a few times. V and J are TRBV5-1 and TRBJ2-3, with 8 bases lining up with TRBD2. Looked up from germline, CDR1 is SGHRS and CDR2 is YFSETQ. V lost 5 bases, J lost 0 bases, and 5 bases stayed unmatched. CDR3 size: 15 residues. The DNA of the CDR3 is TGCGCCAGCAGTCGAAGCGGGGGAAGCACAGATACGCAGTATTTT. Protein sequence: CASSRSGGSTDTQYF. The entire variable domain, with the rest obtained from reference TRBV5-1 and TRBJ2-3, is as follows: KAGVTQTPRYLIKTRGQQVTLSCSPISGHRSVSWYQQTPGQGLQFLFEYFSETQRNKGNFPGRFSGRQFSNSRSEMNVSTLELGDSALYLCASSRSGGSTDTQYFGPGTRLTVL.

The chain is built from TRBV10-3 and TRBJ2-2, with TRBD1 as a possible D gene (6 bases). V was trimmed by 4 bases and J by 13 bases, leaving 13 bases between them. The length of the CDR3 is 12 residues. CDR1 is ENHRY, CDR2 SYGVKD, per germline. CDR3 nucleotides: TGTGCCATCAGTGTGGACAGACGGGTGCTGTTTTTT. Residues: CAISVDRRVLFF.

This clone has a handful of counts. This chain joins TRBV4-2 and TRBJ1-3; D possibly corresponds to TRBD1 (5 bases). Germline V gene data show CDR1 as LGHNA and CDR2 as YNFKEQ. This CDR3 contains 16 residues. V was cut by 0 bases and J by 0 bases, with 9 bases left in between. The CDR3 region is CASSQEEGSSGNTIYF. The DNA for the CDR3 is TGTGCCAGCAGCCAAGAGGAGGGGAGCTCTGGAAACACCATATATTTT.

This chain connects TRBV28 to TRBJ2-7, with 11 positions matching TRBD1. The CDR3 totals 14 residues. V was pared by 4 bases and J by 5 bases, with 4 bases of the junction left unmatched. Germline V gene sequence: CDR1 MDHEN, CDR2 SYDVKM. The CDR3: CASSSGQGVHEQYF. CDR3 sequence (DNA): TGTGCCAGCAGTTCGGGACAGGGGGTCCACGAGCAGTACTTC.

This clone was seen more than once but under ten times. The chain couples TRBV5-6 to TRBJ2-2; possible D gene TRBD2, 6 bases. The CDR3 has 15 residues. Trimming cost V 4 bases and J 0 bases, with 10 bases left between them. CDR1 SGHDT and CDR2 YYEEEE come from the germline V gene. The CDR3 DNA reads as TGTGCCAGCAGCCCGGGAGCAGCGAACACCGGGGAGCTGTTTTTT. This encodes CASSPGAANTGELFF.

This CDR3 is CASSLDRGVSEKLFF. CDR3 sequence (DNA): TGTGCCAGCAGCCTGGACAGGGGAGTAAGTGAAAAACTGTTTTTT. The chain is built from TRBV7-9 and TRBJ1-4; 9 bases match TRBD1. V gave up 5 bases and J gave up 7 bases; unmatched junction bases: 8. CDR3 length: 15 amino acids. The germline V gene encodes CDR1 SEHNR and CDR2 FQNEAQ (reference sequence).

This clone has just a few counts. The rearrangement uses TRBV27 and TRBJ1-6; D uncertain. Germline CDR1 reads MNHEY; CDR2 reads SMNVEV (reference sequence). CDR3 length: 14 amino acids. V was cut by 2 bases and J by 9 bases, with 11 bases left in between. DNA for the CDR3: TGTGCCAGCAGTTTACAGGAATCGGTTTCACCCCTCCACTTT. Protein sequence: CASSLQESVSPLHF.

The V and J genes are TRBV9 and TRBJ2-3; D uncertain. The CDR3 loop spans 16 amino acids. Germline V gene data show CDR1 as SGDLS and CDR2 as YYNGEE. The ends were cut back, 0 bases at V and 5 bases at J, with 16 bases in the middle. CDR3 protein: CASSVEATKGLDTQYF. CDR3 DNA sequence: TGTGCCAGCAGCGTAGAGGCCACGAAGGGATTAGATACGCAGTATTTT.

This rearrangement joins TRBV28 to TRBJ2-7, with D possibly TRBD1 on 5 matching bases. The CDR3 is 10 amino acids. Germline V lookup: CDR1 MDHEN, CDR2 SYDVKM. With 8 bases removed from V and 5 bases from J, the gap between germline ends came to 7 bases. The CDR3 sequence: CASGAHEQYF. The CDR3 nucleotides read TGTGCCAGCGGGGCCCACGAGCAGTACTTC.

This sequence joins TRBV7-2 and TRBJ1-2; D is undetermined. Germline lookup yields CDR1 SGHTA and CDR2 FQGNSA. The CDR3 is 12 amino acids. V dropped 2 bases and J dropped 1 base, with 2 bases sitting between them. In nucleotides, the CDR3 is TGTGCCAGCAGCTTATATAACTATGGCTACACCTTC. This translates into CASSLYNYGYTF. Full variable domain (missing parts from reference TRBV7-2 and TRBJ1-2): GAGVSQSPSNKVTEKGKDVELRCDPISGHTALYWYRQSLGQGLEFLIYFQGNSAPDKSGLPSDRFSAERTGGSVSTLTIQRTQQEDSAVYLCASSLYNYGYTFGSGTRLTVV.

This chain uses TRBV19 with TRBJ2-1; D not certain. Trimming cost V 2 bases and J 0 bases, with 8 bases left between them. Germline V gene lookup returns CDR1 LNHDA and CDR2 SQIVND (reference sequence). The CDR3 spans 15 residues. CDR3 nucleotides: TGTGCCAGTAGTATACAGGAGAGCTCCTACAATGAGCAGTTCTTC. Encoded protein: CASSIQESSYNEQFF.

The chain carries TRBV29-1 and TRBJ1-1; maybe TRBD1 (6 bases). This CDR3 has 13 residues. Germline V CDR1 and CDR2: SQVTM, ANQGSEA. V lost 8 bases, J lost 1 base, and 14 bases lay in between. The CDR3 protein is CSTRTVKNTEAFF. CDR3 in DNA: TGCAGCACCAGGACAGTAAAGAACACTGAAGCTTTCTTT.

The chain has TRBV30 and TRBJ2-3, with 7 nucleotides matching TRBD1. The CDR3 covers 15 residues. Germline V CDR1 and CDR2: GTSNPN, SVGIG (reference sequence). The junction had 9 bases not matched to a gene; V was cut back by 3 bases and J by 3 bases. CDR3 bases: TGTGCCTGGAGAAGACAGGGTTCGGGGACAGATACGCAGTATTTT. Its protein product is CAWRRQGSGTDTQYF.

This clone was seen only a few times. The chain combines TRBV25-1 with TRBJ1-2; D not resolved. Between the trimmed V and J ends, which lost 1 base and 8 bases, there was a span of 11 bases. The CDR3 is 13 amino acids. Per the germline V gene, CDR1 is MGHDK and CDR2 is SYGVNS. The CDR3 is CASSESVGLGYTF. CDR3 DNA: TGTGCCAGCAGTGAATCGGTCGGCTTAGGCTACACCTTC.

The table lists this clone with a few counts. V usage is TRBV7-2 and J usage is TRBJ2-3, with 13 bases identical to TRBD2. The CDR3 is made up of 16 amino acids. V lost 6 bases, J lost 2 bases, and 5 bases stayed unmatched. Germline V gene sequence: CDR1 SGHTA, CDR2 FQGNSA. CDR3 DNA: TGTGCCAGCAGGCCGGGACTAGCGGGGTTCACAGATACGCAGTATTTT. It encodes CASRPGLAGFTDTQYF.

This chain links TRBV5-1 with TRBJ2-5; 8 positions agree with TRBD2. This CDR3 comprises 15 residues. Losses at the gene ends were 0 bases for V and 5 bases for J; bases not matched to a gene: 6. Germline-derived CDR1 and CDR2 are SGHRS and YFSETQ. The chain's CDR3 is CASSLGTSPGETQYF. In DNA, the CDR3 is TGCGCCAGCAGCTTGGGGACTAGCCCTGGGGAGACCCAGTACTTC.

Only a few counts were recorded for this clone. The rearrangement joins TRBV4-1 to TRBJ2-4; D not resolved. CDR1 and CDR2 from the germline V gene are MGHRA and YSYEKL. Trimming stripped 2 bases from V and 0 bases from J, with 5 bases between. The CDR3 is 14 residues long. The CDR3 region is CASSQSLAKNIQYF. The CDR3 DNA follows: TGCGCCAGCAGCCAAAGTCTAGCCAAAAACATTCAGTACTTC.

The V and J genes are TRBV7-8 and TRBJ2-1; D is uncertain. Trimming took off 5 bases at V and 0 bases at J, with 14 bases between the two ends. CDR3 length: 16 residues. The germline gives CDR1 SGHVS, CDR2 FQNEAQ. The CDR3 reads CASSIYTASSYNEQFF. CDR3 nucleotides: TGTGCCAGCAGCATCTATACAGCTAGCTCCTACAATGAGCAGTTCTTC. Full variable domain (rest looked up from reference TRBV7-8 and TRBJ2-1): GAGVSQSPRYKVAKRGQDVALRCDPISGHVSLFWYQQALGQGPEFLTYFQNEAQLDKSGLPSDRFFAERPEGSVSTLKIQRTQQEDSAVYLCASSIYTASSYNEQFFGPGTRLTVL.

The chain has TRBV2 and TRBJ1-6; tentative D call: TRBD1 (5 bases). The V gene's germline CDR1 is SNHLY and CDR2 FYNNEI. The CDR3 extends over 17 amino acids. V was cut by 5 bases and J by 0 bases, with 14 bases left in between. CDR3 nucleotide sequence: TGTGCCAGCAGTACCCACGACAGCCTCTCCTATAATTCACCCCTCCACTTT. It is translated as CASSTHDSLSYNSPLHF.